This T cell receptor (beta chain) was identified in a study of blood T cell repertoires in COVID-19. Study-level information: Acute and convalescent COVID-19 specimens originated in the United States, Italy and Spain. T cells, B-cell-depleted T cells, or PBMCs provided the cDNA or gDNA that served as material.

The CDR3 runs 13 residues. Trimming took off 8 bases at V and 3 bases at J, with 14 bases between the two ends. The V gene's germline CDR1 is MNHEY and CDR2 SMNVEV (reference sequence). Methods used by the authors: Amplification from reference gene primers served as the basis for estimated nucleated cell counts. Sequencing was performed with immunoSEQ multiplex PCR; in TCRdb, only in-frame clones are kept and a portion is missing. That table gives V, J and clone size, and the DNA gave D and trimming. In the table there are approximately 110,000 clones, more than 75% of which are singletons. The sequenced sample consisted of peripheral blood. The chain combines TRBV27 with TRBJ2-7; TRBD1 is a possible D gene (6 bases). The sequence came from a man in his 70s with acute or convalescent COVID-19. CDR3 protein: CASRRTDRYEQYF. The CDR3 DNA reads as TGTGCCAGCCGACGGACAGACCGCTACGAGCAGTACTTC.